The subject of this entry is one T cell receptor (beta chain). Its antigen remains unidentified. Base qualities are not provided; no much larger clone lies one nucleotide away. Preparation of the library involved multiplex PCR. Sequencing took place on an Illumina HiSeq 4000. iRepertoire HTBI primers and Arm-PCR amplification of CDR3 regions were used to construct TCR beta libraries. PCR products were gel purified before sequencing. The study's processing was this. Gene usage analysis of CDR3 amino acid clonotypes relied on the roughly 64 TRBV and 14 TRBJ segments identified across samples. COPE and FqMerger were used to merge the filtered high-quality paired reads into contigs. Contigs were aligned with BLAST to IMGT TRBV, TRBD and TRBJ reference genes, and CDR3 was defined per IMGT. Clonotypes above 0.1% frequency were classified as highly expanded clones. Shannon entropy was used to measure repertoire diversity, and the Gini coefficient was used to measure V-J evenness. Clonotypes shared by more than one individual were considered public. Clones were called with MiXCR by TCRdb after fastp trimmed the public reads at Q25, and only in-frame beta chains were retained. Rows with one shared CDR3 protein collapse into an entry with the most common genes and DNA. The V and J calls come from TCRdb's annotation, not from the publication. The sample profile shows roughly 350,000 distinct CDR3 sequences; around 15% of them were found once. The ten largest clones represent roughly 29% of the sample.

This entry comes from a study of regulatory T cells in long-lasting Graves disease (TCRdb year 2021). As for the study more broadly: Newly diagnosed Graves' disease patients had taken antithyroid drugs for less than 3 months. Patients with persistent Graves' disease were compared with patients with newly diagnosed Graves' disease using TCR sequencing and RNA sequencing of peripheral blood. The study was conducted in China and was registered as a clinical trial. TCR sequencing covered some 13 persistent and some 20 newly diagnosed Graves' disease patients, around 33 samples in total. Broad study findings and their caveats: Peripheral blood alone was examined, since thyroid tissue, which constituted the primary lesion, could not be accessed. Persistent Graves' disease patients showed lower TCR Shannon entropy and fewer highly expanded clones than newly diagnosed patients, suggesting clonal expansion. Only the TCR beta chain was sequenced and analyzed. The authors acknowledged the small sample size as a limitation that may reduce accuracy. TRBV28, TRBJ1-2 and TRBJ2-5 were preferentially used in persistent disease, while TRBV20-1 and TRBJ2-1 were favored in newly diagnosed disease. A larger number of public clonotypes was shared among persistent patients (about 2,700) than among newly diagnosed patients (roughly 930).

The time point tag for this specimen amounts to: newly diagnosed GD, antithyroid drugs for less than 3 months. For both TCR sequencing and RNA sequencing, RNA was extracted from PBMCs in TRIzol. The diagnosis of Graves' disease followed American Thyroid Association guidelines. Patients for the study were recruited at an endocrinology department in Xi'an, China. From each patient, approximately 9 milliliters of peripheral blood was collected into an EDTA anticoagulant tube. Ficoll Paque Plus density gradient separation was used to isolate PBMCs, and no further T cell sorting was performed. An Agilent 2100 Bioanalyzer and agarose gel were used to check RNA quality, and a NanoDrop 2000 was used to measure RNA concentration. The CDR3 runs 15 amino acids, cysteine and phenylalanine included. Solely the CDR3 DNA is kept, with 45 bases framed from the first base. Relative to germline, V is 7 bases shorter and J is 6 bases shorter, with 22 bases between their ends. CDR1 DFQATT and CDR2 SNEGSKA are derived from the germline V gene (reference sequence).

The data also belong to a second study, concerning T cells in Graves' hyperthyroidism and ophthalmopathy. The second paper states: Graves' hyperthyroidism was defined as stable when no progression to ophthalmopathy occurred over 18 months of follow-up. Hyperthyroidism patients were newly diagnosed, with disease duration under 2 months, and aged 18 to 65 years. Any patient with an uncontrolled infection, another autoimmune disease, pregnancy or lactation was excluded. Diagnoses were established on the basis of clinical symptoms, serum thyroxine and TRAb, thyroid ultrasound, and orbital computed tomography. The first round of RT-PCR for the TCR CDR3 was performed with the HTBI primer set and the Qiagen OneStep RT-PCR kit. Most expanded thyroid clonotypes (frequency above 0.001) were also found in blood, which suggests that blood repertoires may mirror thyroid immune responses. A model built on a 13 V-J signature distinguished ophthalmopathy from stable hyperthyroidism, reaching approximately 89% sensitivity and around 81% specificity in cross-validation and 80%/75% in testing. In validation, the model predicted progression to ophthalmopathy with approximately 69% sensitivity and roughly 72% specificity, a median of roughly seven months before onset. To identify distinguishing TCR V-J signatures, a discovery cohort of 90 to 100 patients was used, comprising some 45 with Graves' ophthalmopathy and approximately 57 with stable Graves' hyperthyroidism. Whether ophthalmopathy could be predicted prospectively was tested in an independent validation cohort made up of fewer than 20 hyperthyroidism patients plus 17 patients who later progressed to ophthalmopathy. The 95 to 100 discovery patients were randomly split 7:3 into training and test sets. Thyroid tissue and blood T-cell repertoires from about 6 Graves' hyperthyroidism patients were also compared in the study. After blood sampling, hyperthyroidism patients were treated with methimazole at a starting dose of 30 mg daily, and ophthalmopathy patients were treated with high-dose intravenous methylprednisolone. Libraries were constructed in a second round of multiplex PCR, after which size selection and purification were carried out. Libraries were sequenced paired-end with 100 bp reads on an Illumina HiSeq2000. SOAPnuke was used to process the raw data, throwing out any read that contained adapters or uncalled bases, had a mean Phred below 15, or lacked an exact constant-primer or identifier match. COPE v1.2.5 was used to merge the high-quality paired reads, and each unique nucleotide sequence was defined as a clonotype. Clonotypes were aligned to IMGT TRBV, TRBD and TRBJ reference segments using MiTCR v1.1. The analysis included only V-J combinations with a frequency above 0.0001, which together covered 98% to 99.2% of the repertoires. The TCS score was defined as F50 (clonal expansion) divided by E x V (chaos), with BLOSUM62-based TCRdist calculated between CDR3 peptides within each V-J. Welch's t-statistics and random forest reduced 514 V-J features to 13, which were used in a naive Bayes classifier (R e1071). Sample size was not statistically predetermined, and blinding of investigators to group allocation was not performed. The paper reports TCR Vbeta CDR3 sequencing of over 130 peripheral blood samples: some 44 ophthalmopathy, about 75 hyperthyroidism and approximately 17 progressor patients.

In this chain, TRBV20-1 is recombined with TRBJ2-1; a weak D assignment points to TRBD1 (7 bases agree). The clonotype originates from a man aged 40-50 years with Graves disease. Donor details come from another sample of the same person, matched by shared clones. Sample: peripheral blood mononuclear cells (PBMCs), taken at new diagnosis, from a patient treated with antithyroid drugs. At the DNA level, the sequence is TGCAGTGTCCGGCAGGGGGGAGCCCCCCGCAATGAGCAGTTCTTC. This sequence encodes CSVRQGGAPRNEQFF.